The 19 T cell receptor beta chains below come from one sample, sequenced in a study of early T cells in non-severe SARS-CoV-2 infection. TCRdb itself ran the 5' RACE reads through MiXCR, one entry per CDR3 protein. Seen here are roughly 69,000 distinct CDR3 sequences, approximately 9.2% observed once, and the top ten hold around an eighth. The source was whole blood, collected at baseline. The receptors derive from an adult who was a healthcare worker with PCR-confirmed SARS-CoV-2 infection or an uninfected control (not recorded which).

This clonotype was recorded at least ten times. As DNA, the CDR3 is TGCGCCAGCAGCCAATCTGATCCTCGATCGTACACAGATACGCAGTATTTT. It yields the protein CASSQSDPRSYTDTQYF. The V and J genes are TRBV4-3 and TRBJ2-3; no clear D gene. V gave up 2 bases and J gave up 2 bases, with 17 bases separating them. CDR3 length: 17 residues. The germline CDR1 and CDR2 sequences are LGHNA and YSLEER.

In its sample, this clonotype was seen many times. This chain connects TRBV20-1 to TRBJ1-2; D is undetermined. Trimming shortened V by 3 bases and J by 3 bases, and 14 bases separated the two germline ends. From germline, CDR1 is DFQATT and CDR2 SNEGSKA (reference sequence). The CDR3 spans 14 residues. Here the CDR3 DNA reads TGCAGTGCTAGCGGTACCGGAACCCACTATGGCTACACCTTC. As protein: CSASGTGTHYGYTF.

In this sample, this clonotype turned up a few times. This chain connects TRBV3-1 to TRBJ2-1; perhaps TRBD2 as D (5 bases). This CDR3 contains 15 residues. Germline V gives CDR1 LGHDT, CDR2 YNNKEL (reference sequence). V was shortened by 2 bases and J by 6 bases, with 14 bases between the two germline ends. As DNA, the CDR3 is TGTGCCAGCAGCCAAAACGGGATGGCGGGCAATGAGCAGTTCTTC. Translation: CASSQNGMAGNEQFF.

The sample holds many counts of this clonotype. The chain is built from TRBV2 and TRBJ2-1; TRBD2 might be the D (5 bases). Germline CDR1 is SNHLY and CDR2 is FYNNEI. CDR3 length: 11 residues. V shed 11 bases and J shed 9 bases, with 14 bases lying between them. The chain's CDR3 is CAGGAGREQFF. CDR3 DNA: TGTGCCGGAGGAGCAGGACGTGAGCAGTTCTTC.

This clonotype has ten or more counts. This sequence joins TRBV4-2 and TRBJ2-7, with D possibly being TRBD1 or TRBD2 (5 bases each). Deletions cut 0 bases from V and 0 bases from J, with 6 bases between. The CDR3 length is 14 residues. Germline loops: CDR1 LGHNA, CDR2 YNFKEQ. CDR3 sequence reads: CASSQDGGSYEQYF. As DNA, the CDR3 is TGTGCCAGCAGCCAAGATGGGGGCTCCTACGAGCAGTACTTC.

This clonotype was found a few times. The chain is built from TRBV6-2 or TRBV6-3 and TRBJ2-7; perhaps TRBD2 as D (5 bases). V was trimmed by 4 bases and J by 4 bases, leaving 11 bases between them. This CDR3 has 13 amino acids. Germline V gene lookup returns CDR1 MNHEY and CDR2 SVGEGT. In DNA form, the CDR3 reads TGTGCCAGCAGTTCAGACCGCGGGTACGAGCAGTACTTC. The encoded protein is CASSSDRGYEQYF.

This clonotype has just a few counts. V and J are TRBV7-9 and TRBJ2-1, with D possibly TRBD2 on 6 matching bases. The germline gives CDR1 SEHNR, CDR2 FQNEAQ (reference sequence). Trimming stripped 7 bases from V and 0 bases from J, with 13 bases between. The CDR3 runs 15 residues. The CDR3 sequence is CASTHSGVSYNEQFF. The CDR3 DNA follows: TGTGCCAGCACCCATTCGGGAGTCTCCTACAATGAGCAGTTCTTC.

The J gene is TRBJ2-5, the V gene TRBV6-2 or TRBV6-3; 7 bases match TRBD1. The V gene end was trimmed by 1 base and the J gene end by 3 bases; junction bases not matched to a gene: 2. The CDR3 length is 14 residues. From germline, CDR1 is MNHEY and CDR2 SVGEGT. The CDR3 DNA reads TGTGCCAGCAGTTACTTCGGGACAGAAGAGACCCAGTACTTC. This encodes CASSYFGTEETQYF.

This clonotype was counted only a few times. The CDR3 region is CATRTGASYEQYF. CDR3 sequence (DNA): TGTGCCACCCGGACAGGGGCGTCCTACGAGCAGTACTTC. The rearrangement joins TRBV18 to TRBJ2-7; TRBD1 matches 9 bases. Germline lookup yields CDR1 KGHSH and CDR2 LQKENI. V trimming: 10 bases; J trimming: 1 base; junction bases outside the gene matches: 5. This CDR3 has 13 residues.

This clonotype was observed a few times. The rearrangement uses TRBV7-8 and TRBJ2-7, with 8 bases that match TRBD2. With 2 bases clipped from V and 4 bases from J, the junction kept 10 bases outside the gene matches. Per germline, CDR1 SGHVS and CDR2 FQNEAQ. There are 16 residues in the CDR3. The CDR3 loop is CASSLRVTSETYEQYF. The CDR3 bases are TGTGCCAGCAGCTTAAGGGTGACTAGCGAAACTTACGAGCAGTACTTC.

The chain joins TRBV5-1 to TRBJ2-7, with TRBD2 identical over 8 bases. The CDR3 is 14 residues long. With V trimmed by 2 bases and J by 3 bases, 4 bases remained unmatched. CDR1 is SGHRS, CDR2 YFSETQ, per germline. CDR3 loop: CASSFTAGGYEQYF. The DNA for the CDR3 is TGCGCCAGCAGCTTCACGGCGGGAGGCTACGAGCAGTACTTC.

This clonotype was counted many times. The chain uses TRBV11-3 and TRBJ1-3; D remains ambiguous. CDR3 length: 12 residues. CDR1 is SGHNT and CDR2 is YENEEA in the germline V gene. V gave up 5 bases and J gave up 1 base, with 3 bases separating them. CDR3 sequence: CASSISGNTIYF. The CDR3 DNA sequence: TGTGCCAGCAGCATTTCTGGAAACACCATATATTTT.

The J gene is TRBJ2-1, the V gene TRBV14; D is unresolved. The CDR3 contains 17 residues. The germline gives CDR1 SGHDN, CDR2 FVKESK. V gave up 4 bases and J gave up 0 bases, with 16 bases separating them. CDR3 bases: TGTGCCAGCAGCCCGTCCCCGGCATGGAGCTCCTACAATGAGCAGTTCTTC. It translates to CASSPSPAWSSYNEQFF.

This clonotype was counted many times. This chain connects TRBV9 to TRBJ2-1, with D possibly TRBD1 on 6 matching bases. Between the trimmed V and J ends, which lost 6 bases and 6 bases, there was a span of 13 bases. From germline, CDR1 is SGDLS and CDR2 YYNGEE. The CDR3 contains 13 residues. This CDR3 reads CASTRQEGNEQFF. The DNA for the CDR3 is TGTGCCAGCACAAGACAGGAAGGCAATGAGCAGTTCTTC.

This clonotype occurred many times. The V and J genes are TRBV5-1 and TRBJ2-7, with no clear D. CDR3 length: 14 residues. CDR1 is SGHRS and CDR2 is YFSETQ in the germline V gene. Trimming pared 2 bases from V and 4 bases from J, leaving 13 bases between. CDR3 in amino acids: CASSFSLVSYEQYF. The DNA for the CDR3 is TGCGCCAGCAGCTTCTCGCTAGTGTCGTACGAGCAGTACTTC.

This clonotype was observed a handful of times. This rearrangement joins TRBV11-2 to TRBJ2-5, with TRBD2 matching 8 bases. The CDR3 is 14 residues long. The V gene's germline CDR1 is SGHAT and CDR2 FQNNGV. The V and J ends lost 5 bases and 5 bases, in that order; junction bases with no gene match: 7. Here the CDR3 DNA reads TGTGCCAGCAGCCCCCGACTAGCGCATGAGACCCAGTACTTC. This gives the protein CASSPRLAHETQYF.

This clonotype was found many times. V usage is TRBV7-3 and J usage is TRBJ2-2; 8 bases are shared with TRBD1. CDR1 and CDR2 from the germline V gene are SGHTA and FQGTGA. J was trimmed by 7 bases and V by 6 bases; bases with no gene match: 4. This CDR3 has 13 amino acids. The CDR3 nucleotides are TGTGCCAGCAGGACAGGGGCGGTCGGGGAGCTGTTTTTT. Its protein is CASRTGAVGELFF.

This clonotype was found a few times. V gene TRBV11-3 combines with J gene TRBJ2-1; D is ambiguous. The CDR3 runs 13 residues. Germline loops: CDR1 SGHNT, CDR2 YENEEA. V was trimmed by 4 bases and J by 3 bases, leaving 7 bases between them. The CDR3 spells CASSSYVYNEQFF. CDR3 DNA sequence: TGTGCCAGCAGCTCCTACGTCTACAATGAGCAGTTCTTC.

The table lists this clonotype with many counts. This chain connects TRBV11-3 to TRBJ2-1; TRBD2 matches 7 bases. CDR3 length equals 15 residues. Germline V lookup: CDR1 SGHNT, CDR2 YENEEA. J was trimmed by 6 bases and V by 5 bases; bases with no gene match: 10. For the CDR3, the DNA is TGTGCCAGCAGCCCTAGCGGCACCGGTTCCAATGAGCAGTTCTTC. Translating it yields CASSPSGTGSNEQFF.